This TCR beta chain was identified in a study of T cells after yellow fever vaccination. Study-wide background: The SMART-Seq v4 Ultra Low Input method served to prepare the low-cell-number fractions.

The CDR3 extends over 15 amino acids. From germline, CDR1 is MDHEN and CDR2 SYDVKM. The V end was cut by 7 bases, the J end by 0 bases, with 14 bases between. Template switching by 5'RACE produced TCR cDNA, adding a universal primer site and UMIs. TCRdb used MiXCR to reprocess the 5' RACE reads, holding one entry per CDR3 protein. Counted here are 70,000 to 80,000 distinct CDR3 sequences, under 9.5% occurring once; the ten biggest clones make up approximately 30%. The rearrangement joins TRBV28 to TRBJ2-3, with D maybe TRBD1 (5 bases). The TCR comes from a man between 18 and 35 years old who received the YFV17D yellow fever vaccine. This sample comprised CD8+ T cells sorted from PBMCs, obtained 9 to 11 days after the first yellow fever vaccination. CDR3 in DNA: TGTGCCAGCACCTCCCGACAGTCTAGCACAGATACGCAGTATTTT. It yields the protein CASTSRQSSTDTQYF.